The next 24 T cell receptor beta chains were all read from a single sample in a study of shared clonotypes between healthy human individuals. Here immunoSEQ multiplex PCR was the method, and the copy in TCRdb shows in-frame clones only, minus some. Of some 240,000 clones in the sample, about 65% are singletons; the top ten hold approximately 12%. The sequenced sample consisted of memory CD4+ T cells sorted from blood. Subset denoted: CD45RA-negative fraction. These receptors originate from a young man in good health.

The V gene is TRBV7-3, the J gene TRBJ1-2, with a tentative D call TRBD1 (5 bases). With 4 bases removed from V and 6 bases from J, the gap between germline ends came to 18 bases. Germline lookup yields CDR1 SGHTA and CDR2 FQGTGA. This CDR3 spans 15 amino acids. The CDR3 bases are TGTGCCAGCAGCTCGGGGCCGGGGAATTTTGATGGCTACACCTTC. This translates into CASSSGPGNFDGYTF.

In its sample, this clone was seen a few times. The genes are TRBV7-2 and TRBJ1-1; D uncertain. The CDR3 extends over 16 amino acids. Trimming took 5 bases from V and 4 from J, leaving 20 bases between them. Germline V CDR1 and CDR2: SGHTA, FQGNSA. The DNA of the CDR3 is TGTGCCAGCAGCCTCGGCCTGCCGTCATCCGTCACTGAAGCTTTCTTT. It yields the protein CASSLGLPSSVTEAFF.

This clone has more than one count but fewer than ten. This rearrangement joins TRBV29-1 to TRBJ2-1; no reliable D call. V was trimmed by 5 bases and J by 8 bases, leaving 10 bases between them. CDR3 length equals 11 residues. Germline CDR1 and CDR2: SQVTM and ANQGSEA. CDR3 in amino acids: CSVRRHDEQFF. The DNA of the CDR3 is TGCAGCGTTCGTCGGCACGATGAGCAGTTCTTC.

Only a few counts were recorded for this clone. The chain recombines TRBV2 with TRBJ1-2; a possible D gene is TRBD1 (6 bases). Between the trimmed V and J ends, which lost 7 bases and 0 bases, there was a span of 9 bases. The CDR3 loop spans 13 amino acids. Germline CDR1 reads SNHLY; CDR2 reads FYNNEI. Here the CDR3 DNA reads TGTGCCAGCAAACAGGGAGCTAACTATGGCTACACCTTC. Protein product: CASKQGANYGYTF.

A single count supports this clone. The V gene is TRBV7-9, the J gene TRBJ1-1; D is unresolved. Germline loops: CDR1 SEHNR, CDR2 FQNEAQ (reference sequence). This CDR3 has 14 amino acids. The V and J ends lost 6 bases and 4 bases respectively, with 15 bases between them. The CDR3 sequence: CASRHNGEGTEAFF. The CDR3 DNA sequence: TGTGCCAGCAGACACAATGGGGAAGGCACTGAAGCTTTCTTT. Variable domain in full (rest from reference TRBV7-9 and TRBJ1-1): DTGVSQNPRHKITKRGQNVTFRCDPISEHNRLYWYRQTLGQGPEFLTYFQNEAQLEKSRLLSDRFSAERPKGSFSTLEIQRTEQGDSAMYLCASRHNGEGTEAFFGQGTRLTVV.

This chain links TRBV9 with TRBJ1-1; TRBD1 matches at 8 bases. The V gene end was trimmed by 3 bases and the J gene end by 7 bases; junction bases not matched to a gene: 5. Germline V lookup: CDR1 SGDLS, CDR2 YYNGEE. CDR3 length: 13 residues. The CDR3 region has the DNA TGTGCCAGCAGCGAGTCCGGGACAGGTGAAGCTTTCTTT. Translation: CASSESGTGEAFF.

Concerning this clone: A far larger clone is one nucleotide away, so this likely arose from a read error. Additional DNA sequences in this sample encode the identical CDR3. The rearrangement joins TRBV5-1 to TRBJ2-1; TRBD2 matches 7 bases. The germline gives CDR1 SGHRS, CDR2 YFSETQ. The CDR3 is 13 amino acids. CDR3 nucleotide sequence: TGTGCCAGCAGCTCGCCGGGGGGCAATGAGCAGTTCTTC. Protein product: CASSSPGGNEQFF.

This clone was recorded at least ten times. CDR3 DNA: TGTGCCAGCAGCCTAGCGGGAGGGCCACACAATGAGCAGTTCTTC. As protein: CASSLAGGPHNEQFF. The rearrangement joins TRBV5-4 to TRBJ2-1; 12 bases are shared with TRBD2. This CDR3 comprises 15 residues. Looked up from germline, CDR1 is SGHNT and CDR2 is YYREEE (reference sequence). The V and J ends lost 4 bases and 5 bases, in that order; junction bases with no gene match: 4.

In its sample, this clone was seen once. The chain uses TRBV18 and TRBJ2-1, with unresolved D. The CDR3 has 13 amino acids. Germline loops: CDR1 KGHSH, CDR2 LQKENI. V lost 3 bases and J lost 8, with 11 bases in between. CDR3 amino acids: CASSPFPRYEQFF. The CDR3 nucleotides are TGTGCCAGCTCACCCTTCCCCCGGTATGAGCAGTTCTTC.

The rearrangement joins TRBV19 to TRBJ2-1; TRBD2 aligns across 15 bases. With 5 bases clipped from V and 3 bases from J, the junction kept 8 bases outside the gene matches. Germline assignment: CDR1 LNHDA and CDR2 SQIVND (reference sequence). The CDR3 has 18 amino acids. In DNA form, the CDR3 reads TGTGCCAGTAGTCCGGGACTAGCGGGAGGTGGTATCTACAATGAGCAGTTCTTC. This translates into CASSPGLAGGGIYNEQFF.

The chain links TRBV14 to TRBJ2-2; 10 bases fit TRBD1. The CDR3 consists of 15 residues. V lost 6 bases and J lost 2; bases outside the gene matches: 3. CDR1 is SGHDN and CDR2 is FVKESK in the germline V gene. Here the CDR3 DNA reads TGTGCCAGCAGACGACAGGGGGCAAACACCGGGGAGCTGTTTTTT. Translation gives CASRRQGANTGELFF.

The table lists this clone with many counts. The chain links TRBV7-6 to TRBJ1-4; D unclear. CDR1 SGHVS and CDR2 FNYEAQ come from the germline V gene. The CDR3 is 14 amino acids. V was shortened by 1 base and J by 0 bases, with 3 bases between the two germline ends. CDR3 sequence reads: CASSLGTTNEKLFF. The CDR3 nucleotides read TGTGCCAGCAGCTTAGGGACAACTAATGAAAAACTGTTTTTT.

The V gene is TRBV6-6, the J gene TRBJ2-1; D is possibly TRBD1 (7 bases). Germline CDR1 MNHNY, CDR2 SVGAGI (reference sequence). The CDR3 sequence is 12 residues long. V shed 7 bases and J shed 12 bases, with 16 bases lying between them. DNA for the CDR3: TGTGCCAGCAACCGACAGGGAGGAAGGCAGTTCTTC. As protein: CASNRQGGRQFF.

This clone showed up just once. The chain uses TRBV20-1 and TRBJ2-1; no reliable D call. Trimming took 6 bases from V and 9 from J, leaving 9 bases between them. Germline lookup yields CDR1 DFQATT and CDR2 SNEGSKA (reference sequence). The CDR3 consists of 10 residues. CDR3 sequence reads: CSAYATEQFF. CDR3 DNA sequence: TGCAGTGCATACGCCACTGAGCAGTTCTTC.

This clone was observed at least ten times. The genes are TRBV5-8 and TRBJ2-6, with 9 bases matching TRBD1. J lost 0 bases, V lost 1 base, and 5 bases had no gene match. The CDR3 runs 18 residues. In germline, CDR1 is SGHTS, CDR2 YDEGEE. The CDR3 nucleotides read TGTGCCAGCAGCTTGCTGGGACAGGGTCACTCTGGGGCCAACGTCCTGACTTTC. Its protein product is CASSLLGQGHSGANVLTF.

The chain is built from TRBV5-1 and TRBJ2-5, with TRBD2 matching 8 bases. J lost 3 bases, V lost 4 bases, and 8 bases had no gene match. From germline, CDR1 is SGHRS and CDR2 YFSETQ. The CDR3 is 15 amino acids. The CDR3 reads CASSRWGAGEETQYF. In nucleotides, the CDR3 is TGCGCCAGCAGCCGCTGGGGAGCGGGAGAAGAGACCCAGTACTTC.

The chain carries TRBV14 and TRBJ2-1; perhaps TRBD1 as D (6 bases). CDR3 length: 16 residues. From germline, CDR1 is SGHDN and CDR2 FVKESK. V lost 5 bases to trimming and J lost 4 bases, with 18 bases between them. The CDR3 protein is CASSSRQAQNYNEQFF. CDR3 DNA sequence: TGTGCCAGCAGCTCCCGACAGGCTCAAAATTACAATGAGCAGTTCTTC. The entire variable domain, with the rest obtained from reference TRBV14 and TRBJ2-1, is as follows: EAGVTQFPSHSVIEKGQTVTLRCDPISGHDNLYWYRRVMGKEIKFLLHFVKESKQDESGMPNNRFLAERTGGTYSTLKVQPAELEDSGVYFCASSSRQAQNYNEQFFGPGTRLTVL.

This chain connects TRBV19 to TRBJ1-5, with D possibly being TRBD1 (5 bases). V was pared by 3 bases and J by 4 bases, with 13 bases between. The CDR3 consists of 15 residues. The germline V gene encodes CDR1 LNHDA and CDR2 SQIVND (reference sequence). The CDR3 is CASSIRYWGNQPQHF. In DNA, the CDR3 is TGTGCCAGTAGTATCCGGTACTGGGGGAATCAGCCCCAGCATTTT. The full variable domain, its missing parts supplied by reference TRBV19 and TRBJ1-5, is DGGITQSPKYLFRKEGQNVTLSCEQNLNHDAMYWYRQDPGQGLRLIYYSQIVNDFQKGDIAEGYSVSREKKESFPLTVTSAQKNPTAFYLCASSIRYWGNQPQHFGDGTRLSIL.

The rearrangement links TRBV5-1 to TRBJ2-3, with D hard to call. V lost 0 bases and J lost 4, with 12 bases in between. This CDR3 spans 15 amino acids. Germline V lookup: CDR1 SGHRS, CDR2 YFSETQ. The CDR3 DNA follows: TGCGCCAGCAGCTTGGCTTTGGCCTCCGCAGATACGCAGTATTTT. This gives the protein CASSLALASADTQYF.

This clone was observed a handful of times. This chain links TRBV7-3 with TRBJ1-2; D is uncertain. The V end lost 10 bases, the J end lost 1 base, and 7 bases lay between the germline ends. Germline V gene lookup returns CDR1 SGHTA and CDR2 FQGTGA. This CDR3 has 11 amino acids. The CDR3 here is CANGVNYGYTF. CDR3 bases: TGTGCCAACGGGGTTAACTATGGCTACACCTTC.

CDR3 region: CASSPAPTQETQYF. CDR3 DNA: TGTGCCAGCTCACCAGCTCCTACCCAAGAGACCCAGTACTTC. The chain recombines TRBV18 with TRBJ2-5; no firm D call. Trimming removed 2 bases at V and 1 base at J, with 8 bases between. The CDR3 is made up of 14 amino acids. Germline CDR1 is KGHSH and CDR2 is LQKENI. The variable domain in full, completed from reference TRBV18 and TRBJ2-5, reads NAGVMQNPRHLVRRRGQEARLRCSPMKGHSHVYWYRQLPEEGLKFMVYLQKENIIDESGMPKERFSAEFPKEGPSILRIQQVVRGDSAAYFCASSPAPTQETQYFGPGTRLLVL.

The genes are TRBV14 and TRBJ2-5; D tentatively reads TRBD1 or TRBD2 (6 bases each). The germline V gene encodes CDR1 SGHDN and CDR2 FVKESK. CDR3 size: 15 residues. V dropped 4 bases and J dropped 5 bases, with 17 bases sitting between them. The CDR3 region has the DNA TGTGCCAGCAGCCGCGGGACACGCGTCTGGGAGACCCAGTACTTC. It yields the protein CASSRGTRVWETQYF.

The chain joins TRBV11-2 to TRBJ2-1, with 8 bases that match TRBD1. This CDR3 has 17 amino acids. The ends lost 5 bases at V and 4 bases at J; junction bases unmatched: 13. Germline lookup yields CDR1 SGHAT and CDR2 FQNNGV. The CDR3 sequence: CASSRTRGTGRYNEQFF. The CDR3 region has the DNA TGTGCCAGCAGCCGAACTCGGGGGACAGGTCGTTACAATGAGCAGTTCTTC. The full variable domain, in which reference TRBV11-2 and TRBJ2-1 provide the parts outside the CDR3, is EAGVAQSPRYKIIEKRQSVAFWCNPISGHATLYWYQQILGQGPKLLIQFQNNGVVDDSQLPKDRFSAERLKGVDSTLKIQPAKLEDSAVYLCASSRTRGTGRYNEQFFGPGTRLTVL.

The chain couples TRBV2 to TRBJ1-2; no definite D call. V was trimmed by 7 bases and J by 8 bases, leaving 17 bases between them. Per the germline V gene, CDR1 is SNHLY and CDR2 is FYNNEI. The CDR3 is 13 residues long. The chain's CDR3 is CASMVRLVGGYTF. The CDR3 DNA reads TGTGCCAGCATGGTTCGCTTGGTGGGGGGCTACACCTTC.